This is a list of T cell receptor beta chains from one sample in a study of graft-versus-host responses after intestinal transplantation. Some clones are missing from TCRdb's copy, which holds only in-frame ones; the method was immunoSEQ multiplex PCR. The table records some 15,000 clones, roughly 79% of them present only once. Material: ileum tissue, obtained roughly 450 days after intestinal transplant. All receptors come from a human patient who received an intestinal transplant, so some T cells may come from the graft donor. Both conserved end residues are part of each CDR3. Fields, in order: clone size, D gene, J gene, V gene, CDR3 DNA, CDR3 protein. D genes are given only for firm matches. Clone size appears in some rows only: once, few, many, or a class for an expanded clone.

. | TRBD1 | TRBJ1-1 | TRBV7-2 | TGTGCCAGCAGCCAATACAGGGGTGACACTGAAGCTTTCTTT | CASSQYRGDTEAFF
medium-sized | TRBD1 | TRBJ2-7 | TRBV2 | TGTGCCAGCAGTGATGGGACAGTCTACGAGCAGTACTTC | CASSDGTVYEQYF
. | . | TRBJ1-2 | TRBV30 | TGTGCCTTTCTGACAGCTGCCAACTATGGCTACACCTTC | CAFLTAANYGYTF
. | . | TRBJ2-7 | TRBV7-9 | TGTGCCAGCAGCGGTCCGTTCAATTACGAGCAGTACTTC | CASSGPFNYEQYF
. | . | TRBJ2-7 | TRBV9 | TGTGCCAGCAGCGACGGATACTCCTACGAGCAGTACTTC | CASSDGYSYEQYF
. | TRBD1 | TRBJ1-2 | TRBV19 | TGTGCCAGTAGTATCCAAGGACAGGGGTACTATGGCTACACCTTC | CASSIQGQGYYGYTF
. | TRBD1 | TRBJ2-7 | TRBV11-2 | TGTGCCAGCAGCACAACAGGGGTCAACGAGCAGTACTTC | CASSTTGVNEQYF
. | . | TRBJ2-3 | TRBV10-2 | TGCGCCAGCAGTGAGTCCGACCCACGGCACAGAGATACGCAGTATTTT | CASSESDPRHRDTQYF
. | . | TRBJ2-7 | TRBV28 | TGTGCCAGCAGTACCAGACAGGACCCATACGAGCAGTACTTC | CASSTRQDPYEQYF
. | TRBD1 | TRBJ1-1 | TRBV7-3 | TGTGCCAGCAGCTCCACAGGGACAGGGAGGACTGAAGCTTTCTTT | CASSSTGTGRTEAFF
. | . | TRBJ1-4 | TRBV7-6 | TGTGCCAGCAGCTTAGTCACAGCGGGAGAAAAACTGTTTTTT | CASSLVTAGEKLFF
. | TRBD1 | TRBJ1-2 | TRBV27 | TGTGCCAGCAGCTTTATCCGGGACAGGGGGAGCTATGGCTACACCTTC | CASSFIRDRGSYGYTF
few | TRBD1 | TRBJ1-3 | TRBV6-6 | TGTGCCAGCAGTTACCCCAACAGGGGATCTGGAAACACCATATATTTT | CASSYPNRGSGNTIYF
. | . | TRBJ1-4 | TRBV11-2 | TGTGCCAGCAGCTTAGTACGGGGGCCCCCAACTAATGAAAAACTGTTTTTT | CASSLVRGPPTNEKLFF
. | . | TRBJ1-2 | TRBV11-1 | TGTGCCAGCAGCTTAGGATCCCCTAACTATGGCTACACCTTC | CASSLGSPNYGYTF
. | TRBD2 | TRBJ2-5 | TRBV27 | TGTGCCAGCAGATCCGGGGCGGGGGGAGAGACCCAGTACTTC | CASRSGAGGETQYF
once | . | TRBJ2-7 | TRBV6-5 | TGTGCCAGCAGTTACGGGGAGGACAGGTCCTACGAGCAGTACTTC | CASSYGEDRSYEQYF
. | . | TRBJ1-5 | TRBV13 | TGTGCCAGCAGCTTAAGGTCGGGAAGGGGTGGGAGCAATCAGCCCCAGCATTTT | CASSLRSGRGGSNQPQHF
. | . | TRBJ2-7 | TRBV13 | TGTGCCAGCAGTGAAGGGAACAGGGCCGGCGAGCAGTACTTC | CASSEGNRAGEQYF
. | TRBD1 | TRBJ1-1 | TRBV4-1 | TGCGCCAGCAGCCAAGCGTTGGACAGGGGTCGGGGAGCTTTCTTT | CASSQALDRGRGAFF
. | TRBD1 | TRBJ2-7 | TRBV6-5 | TGTGCCAGCACCTGGGGGTCGGGACAGGGCTACGAGCAGTACTTC | CASTWGSGQGYEQYF
once | TRBD1 | TRBJ2-7 | TRBV29-1 | TGCAGCGTTGGGGGACAGGGGGATGTGGACGAGCAGTACTTC | CSVGGQGDVDEQYF
. | . | TRBJ1-1 | TRBV19 | TGTGCCAGTAGTATTTCGGGAAGGGGGGTCGAAGCTTTCTTT | CASSISGRGVEAFF
. | . | TRBJ2-5 | TRBV7-3 | TGTGCCAGCAGCTTCGGTGGGGGGCAAGAGACCCAGTACTTC | CASSFGGGQETQYF
. | . | TRBJ2-5 | TRBV28 | TGTGCCAGCAGTTTGCCCCAAACCAGCGAGACCCAGTACTTC | CASSLPQTSETQYF
. | . | TRBJ1-1 | TRBV5-4 | TGTGCCAGCAGCCCTGGGACGTCTGAAGCTTTCTTT | CASSPGTSEAFF
. | . | TRBJ2-7 | TRBV18 | TGTGCCAGCTCACCAACGGGACTCTCCTACGAGCAGTACTTC | CASSPTGLSYEQYF
. | TRBD1 | TRBJ1-3 | TRBV6-1 | TGTGCCAGCTTACAGGGGTCAAAACCTGGAAACACCATATATTTT | CASLQGSKPGNTIYF
few | . | TRBJ2-6 | TRBV7-9 | TGTGCCAGCAGCCCCCTTTTTGGGACTGGGGCCAACGTCCTGACTTTC | CASSPLFGTGANVLTF
. | . | TRBJ1-6 | TRBV18 | TGTGCCAGCTCGGTATGGTGGGGCAGGGGAAATTCACCCCTCCACTTT | CASSVWWGRGNSPLHF
once | TRBD2 | TRBJ2-3 | TRBV19 | TGTGCCAGTAGTATAGAGGGACTAGCGGGCACAGATACGCAGTATTTT | CASSIEGLAGTDTQYF
. | . | TRBJ2-7 | TRBV29-1 | TGCAGCGTTAGAACCTCCTACGAGCAGTACTTC | CSVRTSYEQYF
. | . | TRBJ2-7 | TRBV7-8 | TGTGCCAGCAGCTCCAAGGTGGCGGTGGGGCTCCCCTACGAGCAGTACTTC | CASSSKVAVGLPYEQYF
. | TRBD1 | TRBJ2-1 | TRBV5-6 | TGTGCCAGCAGCTTAGGGCAGGGGGCCAATGAGCAGTTCTTC | CASSLGQGANEQFF
. | TRBD1 | TRBJ2-1 | TRBV11-3 | TGTGCCAGCAGCTCTGGGACAGGGACCTACAATGAGCAGTTCTTC | CASSSGTGTYNEQFF
. | . | TRBJ1-2 | TRBV25-1 | TGTGCCAGCAGTGATTGGGACCTGCCACTCTATGGCTACACCTTC | CASSDWDLPLYGYTF
. | . | TRBJ1-3 | TRBV19 | TGTGCCAGTAGTCCATTCAGCTCTGGAAACACCATATATTTT | CASSPFSSGNTIYF